The clone carrying this T cell receptor (beta chain) was counted ten times or more. TCRdb itself ran the 5' RACE reads through MiXCR, one entry per CDR3 protein. The top ten hold about a fifth of the sample, which has 300,000 to 400,000 distinct CDR3 sequences, 10% to 15% seen once. This sample is part of a study of T-cell memory formation after mild COVID-19. CDR3 length: 14 residues. V was pared by 5 bases and J by 5 bases, with 6 bases of the junction left unmatched. In germline, CDR1 is SGHRS, CDR2 YFSETQ. The source material was PBMCs or a T cell subset sorted from them (not recorded which). The genes are TRBV5-1 and TRBJ2-2; TRBD1 matches 7 bases. The receptor was isolated from a man aged 18 to 30 who had mild COVID-19 (a few samples of this study predate the infection). Cell type and time point are not known. The CDR3 DNA follows: TGCGCCAGCAGTAGGGGGCGCGTAACCGGGGAGCTGTTTTTT. As protein: CASSRGRVTGELFF. Full variable domain (missing parts from reference TRBV5-1 and TRBJ2-2): KAGVTQTPRYLIKTRGQQVTLSCSPISGHRSVSWYQQTPGQGLQFLFEYFSETQRNKGNFPGRFSGRQFSNSRSEMNVSTLELGDSALYLCASSRGRVTGELFFGEGSRLTVL.